Shown below are 11 T cell receptor beta chains from a single sample sequenced in a study of T cell responses to AZD1222 COVID-19 vaccine (dated by TCRdb to the early 2020s). Library preparation used the immunoSEQ multiplex PCR assay. TCRdb provides this immuneACCESS table in a form limited to in-frame rearrangements. Some clones are lacking; in checked studies, under half of them reflect an unresolved V gene, and why the rest are absent is not known. The sample has 150,000 or so clones on record, around nine tenths of them singletons. Of the sample, about 2.8% falls within the top ten clones. The meaning of the sample's time point label: baseline before first vaccination. This specimen was peripheral blood, taken on day 0 of AZD1222 vaccination. These receptors were taken from an adult in good health.

This chain joins TRBV18 and TRBJ1-4, with TRBD1 matching over 9 bases. Germline loops: CDR1 KGHSH, CDR2 LQKENI. Trimming cost V 4 bases and J 5 bases; bases outside gene matches: 8. The CDR3 spans 16 residues. In DNA form, the CDR3 reads TGTGCCAGCTCACGCTTTCGACAGGGGGAGAATGAAAAACTGTTTTTT. Translated, it gives CASSRFRQGENEKLFF.

V gene TRBV5-1 combines with J gene TRBJ2-7; D is ambiguous. V was cut by 2 bases and J by 1 base, with 10 bases left in between. The CDR3 is made up of 14 amino acids. The germline CDR1 and CDR2 sequences are SGHRS and YFSETQ. The CDR3 coding sequence is TGCGCCAGCAGCTTTCTCGGCGGATCCTACGAGCAGTACTTC. As protein: CASSFLGGSYEQYF. The entire variable domain, with the rest obtained from reference TRBV5-1 and TRBJ2-7, is as follows: KAGVTQTPRYLIKTRGQQVTLSCSPISGHRSVSWYQQTPGQGLQFLFEYFSETQRNKGNFPGRFSGRQFSNSRSEMNVSTLELGDSALYLCASSFLGGSYEQYFGPGTRLTVT.

The chain couples TRBV2 to TRBJ1-5, with 8 bases matching TRBD1. CDR1 is SNHLY and CDR2 is FYNNEI in the germline V gene. The CDR3 runs to 15 residues. With 6 bases clipped from V and 2 bases from J, the junction kept 6 bases outside the gene matches. The CDR3 sequence is CASRSQGVGNQPQHF. Written as DNA, the CDR3 is TGTGCCAGCAGATCACAGGGGGTAGGCAATCAGCCCCAGCATTTT.

The chain has TRBV19 and TRBJ1-2; possibly TRBD1 for D (5 bases). Germline assignment: CDR1 LNHDA and CDR2 SQIVND (reference sequence). This CDR3 is 12 amino acids long. V was pared by 6 bases and J by 4 bases, with 9 bases between. The CDR3 coding sequence is TGTGCCAGTAGGGGGACGGCCTATGGCTACACCTTC. Protein product: CASRGTAYGYTF. Looking up the rest from reference TRBV19 and TRBJ1-2 gives the full variable domain: DGGITQSPKYLFRKEGQNVTLSCEQNLNHDAMYWYRQDPGQGLRLIYYSQIVNDFQKGDIAEGYSVSREKKESFPLTVTSAQKNPTAFYLCASRGTAYGYTFGSGTRLTVV.

The chain has TRBV2 and TRBJ2-5; D may be TRBD1 (5 bases). In germline, CDR1 is SNHLY, CDR2 FYNNEI. The CDR3 is 13 amino acids. V shed 5 bases and J shed 2 bases, with 9 bases lying between them. The CDR3, as DNA: TGTGCCAGCAGTCAGGACATTCAAGAGACCCAGTACTTC. This sequence encodes CASSQDIQETQYF. The full variable domain, with the rest looked up from reference TRBV2 and TRBJ2-5, is EPEVTQTPSHQVTQMGQEVILRCVPISNHLYFYWYRQILGQKVEFLVSFYNNEISEKSEIFDDQFSVERPDGSNFTLKIRSTKLEDSAMYFCASSQDIQETQYFGPGTRLLVL.

This clone occurred a few times. CDR3 loop: CATQGPPAGVGELFF. The CDR3, as DNA: TGTGCCACCCAGGGGCCTCCAGCGGGAGTCGGGGAGCTGTTTTTT. The chain carries TRBV7-9 and TRBJ2-2, with 8 bases fitting TRBD2. Trimming cost V 10 bases and J 7 bases; bases outside gene matches: 14. Germline CDR1 is SEHNR and CDR2 is FQNEAQ (reference sequence). The CDR3 runs to 15 residues. The full variable domain, with the rest looked up from reference TRBV7-9 and TRBJ2-2, is DTGVSQNPRHKITKRGQNVTFRCDPISEHNRLYWYRQTLGQGPEFLTYFQNEAQLEKSRLLSDRFSAERPKGSFSTLEIQRTEQGDSAMYLCATQGPPAGVGELFFGEGSRLTVL.

This sequence joins TRBV30 and TRBJ2-3, with TRBD2 matching over 11 bases. With V trimmed by 5 bases and J by 7 bases, 2 bases remained unmatched. Germline-derived CDR1 and CDR2 are GTSNPN and SVGIG (reference sequence). There are 12 residues in the CDR3. CDR3 sequence (DNA): TGTGCCTGGGGGACTAGCGGAAATACGCAGTATTTT. It translates to CAWGTSGNTQYF.

This chain links TRBV18 with TRBJ2-7, with TRBD2 matching 7 bases. V shed 4 bases, J shed 5 bases, and the junction held 14 bases outside the gene matches. The CDR3 is made up of 16 amino acids. Germline CDR1 KGHSH, CDR2 LQKENI. This chain's CDR3 is CASSQYTGTMLNEQYF. The CDR3 DNA is TGTGCCAGCTCACAGTATACCGGGACTATGCTTAACGAGCAGTACTTC.

The chain joins TRBV11-2 to TRBJ1-1; 12 bases agree with TRBD1. The CDR3 spans 15 residues. Losses at the gene ends were 3 bases for V and 5 bases for J; bases not matched to a gene: 4. Germline V lookup: CDR1 SGHAT, CDR2 FQNNGV. CDR3 nucleotides: TGTGCCAGCAGCTTGGGGGACAGGGGGCTGACTGAAGCTTTCTTT. It yields the protein CASSLGDRGLTEAFF.

The chain combines TRBV5-6 with TRBJ1-5, with 8 nucleotides matching TRBD1. The V segment lost 2 bases and the J segment 5 bases; nucleotides outside the gene matches: 12. The CDR3 sequence is 17 residues long. In germline, CDR1 is SGHDT, CDR2 YYEEEE. CDR3 bases: TGTGCCAGCAGCTTAGGTACCGGGACAGGACATTATCAGCCCCAGCATTTT. This sequence encodes CASSLGTGTGHYQPQHF.

The chain has TRBV5-1 and TRBJ1-1; no clear D gene. V lost 0 bases, J lost 0 bases, and 3 bases lay in between. CDR1 is SGHRS and CDR2 is YFSETQ in the germline V gene. This CDR3 has 13 amino acids. Here the CDR3 DNA reads TGCGCCAGCAGCTTGGTTGTGAACACTGAAGCTTTCTTT. Translating gives CASSLVVNTEAFF.